Shown below are 27 T cell receptor beta chains from a single sample sequenced in a study of beta chain features in type 1 diabetes. TCRB transcripts that were expressed got sequenced, as all of the isolated RNA had been reverse transcribed. Measured with immunoSEQ multiplex PCR; TCRdb has only the in-frame clones, and not every one. The sample yields 150,000 or so clones, more than 9.5% seen once. The sample consisted of central memory CD4+ T cells from blood. The receptors were gathered from a man aged 18 to 35 in good health.

This clone has a handful of counts. The V gene is TRBV7-8, the J gene TRBJ2-3; D is uncertain. This CDR3 region has 11 residues. Trimming removed 4 bases from V and 3 bases from J, with 2 bases in between. CDR1 is SGHVS and CDR2 is FQNEAQ in the germline V gene. Here the CDR3 reads CASSSTDTQYF. The CDR3 nucleotides read TGTGCCAGCAGCTCAACAGATACGCAGTATTTT.

This clone was observed a handful of times. V is TRBV5-4 and J is TRBJ2-1; TRBD2 matches at 8 bases. The V segment lost 1 base and the J segment 1 base; nucleotides outside the gene matches: 1. This CDR3 has 15 amino acids. In germline, CDR1 is SGHNT, CDR2 YYREEE (reference sequence). CDR3 loop: CASSLRGGSYNEQFF. The CDR3 nucleotides are TGTGCCAGCAGCTTGCGGGGGGGATCCTACAATGAGCAGTTCTTC.

V is TRBV7-9 and J is TRBJ1-5; possibly TRBD1 for D (6 bases). This CDR3 contains 14 residues. With 6 bases removed from V and 2 bases from J, the gap between germline ends came to 11 bases. The germline CDR1 and CDR2 sequences are SEHNR and FQNEAQ (reference sequence). The CDR3 reads CASSSNRGNQPQHF. CDR3 nucleotide sequence: TGTGCCAGCAGTTCTAACAGGGGCAATCAGCCCCAGCATTTT. Supplemented by reference TRBV7-9 and TRBJ1-5, the full variable domain reads DTGVSQNPRHKITKRGQNVTFRCDPISEHNRLYWYRQTLGQGPEFLTYFQNEAQLEKSRLLSDRFSAERPKGSFSTLEIQRTEQGDSAMYLCASSSNRGNQPQHFGDGTRLSIL.

The chain couples TRBV5-1 to TRBJ2-5, with D perhaps being TRBD1 or TRBD2 (5 bases each). This CDR3 has 14 amino acids. Trimming took 0 bases from V and 5 from J, leaving 11 bases between them. Germline loops: CDR1 SGHRS, CDR2 YFSETQ. The DNA for the CDR3 is TGCGCCAGCAGCTTGGGAGGGGCTTCGGAGACCCAGTACTTC. This codes for CASSLGGASETQYF.

In this sample, this clone turned up a few times. The J gene is TRBJ2-5, the V gene TRBV5-1; D is ambiguous. Germline V lookup: CDR1 SGHRS, CDR2 YFSETQ. The V and J ends lost 4 bases and 5 bases respectively, with 6 bases between them. The CDR3 sequence is 11 residues long. This CDR3 is CASSASETQYF. In DNA form, the CDR3 reads TGCGCCAGCAGCGCGTCCGAGACCCAGTACTTC.

V gene TRBV7-2 combines with J gene TRBJ2-3; weak D call: TRBD1 (6 bases). Germline V CDR1 and CDR2: SGHTA, FQGNSA. V was pared by 4 bases and J by 14 bases, with 16 bases between. The length of the CDR3 is 12 residues. The CDR3 here is CASSSTGYLGYF. In nucleotides, the CDR3 is TGTGCCAGCAGCTCGACAGGTTACCTAGGGTATTTT.

The V call is TRBV7-2, the J call TRBJ2-4; 7 nucleotides align to TRBD2. V lost 2 bases to trimming and J lost 1 base; unmatched junction nucleotides: 8. Germline V gives CDR1 SGHTA, CDR2 FQGNSA. The CDR3 is made up of 17 amino acids. The CDR3 protein is CASSLHGGSGAKNIQYF. The CDR3 nucleotides read TGTGCCAGCAGCTTACACGGTGGTAGCGGGGCCAAAAACATTCAGTACTTC. The full variable domain, completed using reference TRBV7-2 and TRBJ2-4, is GAGVSQSPSNKVTEKGKDVELRCDPISGHTALYWYRQSLGQGLEFLIYFQGNSAPDKSGLPSDRFSAERTGGSVSTLTIQRTQQEDSAVYLCASSLHGGSGAKNIQYFGAGTRLSVL.

Concerning this clone itself: A much more abundant neighbour one base away suggests this may be a read error. The same CDR3 can be traced to other DNA sequences in this sample. V usage is TRBV7-9 and J usage is TRBJ2-3; D unclear. The CDR3 totals 11 residues. The V gene's germline CDR1 is SEHNR and CDR2 FQNEAQ (reference sequence). V lost 1 base to trimming and J lost 6 bases, with 2 bases between them. CDR3 region: CASSLEDTQYF. The CDR3 region has the DNA TGTGCCAGCAGCTTAGAGGATACGCAGTATTTT.

This clone was observed a handful of times. The chain carries TRBV29-1 and TRBJ1-1; 7 bases line up with TRBD1. V lost 5 bases to trimming and J lost 1 base; unmatched junction nucleotides: 4. Germline assignment: CDR1 SQVTM and CDR2 ANQGSEA. This CDR3 region has 13 residues. DNA for the CDR3: TGCAGCGTTAGCAGGGGGTGGAACACTGAAGCTTTCTTT. It encodes CSVSRGWNTEAFF.

The V gene is TRBV5-6, the J gene TRBJ2-5; D ambiguous. The CDR3 covers 15 residues. In germline, CDR1 is SGHDT, CDR2 YYEEEE. The V end lost 0 bases, the J end lost 1 base, and 10 bases lay between the germline ends. The CDR3 here is CASSLALGAQETQYF. The CDR3 nucleotides are TGTGCCAGCAGCTTGGCCTTGGGTGCCCAAGAGACCCAGTACTTC.

The genes are TRBV4-2 and TRBJ2-3; TRBD1 is a possible D gene (6 bases). The CDR3 covers 15 residues. Germline CDR1 LGHNA, CDR2 YNFKEQ. The V end lost 3 bases, the J end lost 5 bases, and 15 bases lay between the germline ends. CDR3 in amino acids: CASSHPGKGVDTQYF. CDR3 sequence (DNA): TGTGCCAGCAGCCATCCTGGCAAGGGGGTAGATACGCAGTATTTT.

The V call is TRBV30, the J call TRBJ1-2; D may be TRBD1 (5 bases). The length of the CDR3 is 15 residues. From germline, CDR1 is GTSNPN and CDR2 SVGIG (reference sequence). The V gene lost 6 bases and the J gene lost 2 bases, with 19 bases spanning the gap. The DNA for the CDR3 is TGTGCCTGCACCATCGGTGGACATCTAAACTATGGCTACACCTTC. It yields the protein CACTIGGHLNYGYTF.

This clone was seen a handful of times. This chain uses TRBV11-2 with TRBJ2-3; the D gene is possibly TRBD2 (5 bases). CDR1 is SGHAT and CDR2 is FQNNGV in the germline V gene. CDR3 length equals 13 residues. Trimming stripped 5 bases from V and 4 bases from J, with 10 bases between. CDR3 nucleotide sequence: TGTGCCAGCAGCCTGGGAGAACCAGATACGCAGTATTTT. As protein: CASSLGEPDTQYF.

Details on this clone: It may be a read error: a sequence one base away is much more abundant. The V and J genes are TRBV4-2 and TRBJ1-1, with D maybe TRBD1 (5 bases). The germline V gene has CDR1 LGHNA and CDR2 YNFKEQ. Trimming shortened V by 5 bases and J by 1 base, and 11 bases separated the two germline ends. The CDR3 has 14 amino acids. In DNA form, the CDR3 reads TGTGCCAGCAGCTTGGCCAGGGCGAACACTGAAGCTTTCTTT. Translation: CASSLARANTEAFF.

This clone was seen many times. The chain links TRBV28 to TRBJ2-7, with D unresolved. V was shortened by 2 bases and J by 7 bases, with 9 bases between the two germline ends. Germline V gene lookup returns CDR1 MDHEN and CDR2 SYDVKM. There are 12 residues in the CDR3. CDR3 sequence: CASSLVAREQYF. The CDR3 region has the DNA TGTGCCAGCAGTTTAGTAGCTAGGGAGCAGTACTTC.

This clone was counted a few times. This chain uses TRBV7-2 with TRBJ1-6; D remains unclear. The CDR3 consists of 14 residues. Germline CDR1 SGHTA, CDR2 FQGNSA. V lost 3 bases and J 0 bases, leaving 3 bases between the germline ends. CDR3 coding DNA: TGTGCCAGCAGCTTGGCCTCCTATAATTCACCCCTCCACTTT. Translated, it gives CASSLASYNSPLHF.

The chain employs TRBV4-3 and TRBJ2-1; 12 nucleotides agree with TRBD2. The CDR3 has 17 amino acids. With V trimmed by 1 base and J by 5 bases, 6 bases remained unmatched. Germline CDR1 is LGHNA and CDR2 is YSLEER. CDR3 residues: CASSQGPRLAGDNEQFF. Written as DNA, the CDR3 is TGCGCCAGCAGCCAAGGGCCCCGACTAGCGGGAGACAATGAGCAGTTCTTC.

The J gene is TRBJ1-2, the V gene TRBV28; no definite D call. Germline V gene sequence: CDR1 MDHEN, CDR2 SYDVKM. Between the trimmed V and J ends, which lost 6 bases and 8 bases, there was a span of 16 bases. The CDR3 is 13 amino acids. This chain's CDR3 is CASSPTEPKGYTF. For the CDR3, the DNA is TGTGCCAGCAGCCCAACCGAACCAAAAGGCTACACCTTC.

This chain uses TRBV29-1 with TRBJ2-2; TRBD1 matches 7 bases. The trim removed 7 bases at V and 7 bases at J, leaving 9 bases unmatched. CDR1 SQVTM and CDR2 ANQGSEA come from the germline V gene. The CDR3 runs 13 residues. The CDR3 DNA follows: TGCAGCGGGGGGACAGCGAGCGTCGGGGAGCTGTTTTTT. Translated, it gives CSGGTASVGELFF.

This clone was seen only a few times. The rearrangement joins TRBV7-3 to TRBJ2-6; D is unclear. This CDR3 is 16 amino acids long. In germline, CDR1 is SGHTA, CDR2 FQGTGA. The V end was cut by 2 bases, the J end by 0 bases, with 8 bases between. The CDR3 DNA sequence: TGTGCCAGCAGCTTAGTGGCTGGCTCTGGGGCCAACGTCCTGACTTTC. Its translation: CASSLVAGSGANVLTF.

This clone was observed a handful of times. The chain couples TRBV7-9 to TRBJ1-1; D is uncertain. Trimming shortened V by 5 bases and J by 1 base, and 14 bases separated the two germline ends. The CDR3 is 15 amino acids. Germline assignment: CDR1 SEHNR and CDR2 FQNEAQ (reference sequence). The CDR3 protein is CASSPNPRRNTEAFF. The CDR3 nucleotides are TGTGCCAGCAGCCCCAACCCAAGAAGGAACACTGAAGCTTTCTTT.

The chain is built from TRBV7-2 and TRBJ1-5; possible D gene TRBD1, 5 bases. This CDR3 spans 13 amino acids. V was trimmed by 4 bases and J by 4 bases, leaving 8 bases between them. Germline assignment: CDR1 SGHTA and CDR2 FQGNSA. Here the CDR3 DNA reads TGTGCCAGCAGCTCAGACAGAAATCAGCCCCAGCATTTT. Its translation is CASSSDRNQPQHF.

This clone showed up just a few times. J is TRBJ2-3 and V is TRBV4-2; D remains unclear. The V gene lost 2 bases and the J gene lost 6 bases, with 6 bases spanning the gap. The CDR3 consists of 12 residues. The germline V gene has CDR1 LGHNA and CDR2 YNFKEQ. The CDR3 here is CASSQLHDTQYF. The CDR3 coding sequence is TGTGCCAGCAGCCAACTGCACGATACGCAGTATTTT.

This clone was counted between two and nine times. V and J are TRBV5-1 and TRBJ2-3; no clear D. CDR3 size: 14 residues. Trimming left V 2 bases short and J 2 bases short, with 9 bases between. Germline V gene lookup returns CDR1 SGHRS and CDR2 YFSETQ. This CDR3 is CASSLTLDTDTQYF. The CDR3 bases are TGCGCCAGCAGCTTAACTCTAGACACAGATACGCAGTATTTT.

This clone occurred a few times. The rearrangement uses TRBV15 and TRBJ1-5; D is unresolved. The CDR3 totals 12 residues. The V gene lost 4 bases and the J gene lost 2 bases, with 3 bases spanning the gap. Germline V gives CDR1 LNHNV, CDR2 YYDKDF (reference sequence). The CDR3 region has the DNA TGTGCCACCAGCACAGGCAATCAGCCCCAGCATTTT. Amino acids: CATSTGNQPQHF.

This chain links TRBV18 with TRBJ1-1; D call uncertain. The CDR3 covers 12 residues. CDR1 and CDR2 from the germline V gene are KGHSH and LQKENI. V lost 5 bases and J lost 3, with 7 bases in between. CDR3 sequence (DNA): TGTGCCAGCTCATCGGGAGACACTGAAGCTTTCTTT. It is translated as CASSSGDTEAFF.

The genes are TRBV7-2 and TRBJ1-1; D remains unclear. In germline, CDR1 is SGHTA, CDR2 FQGNSA. This CDR3 has 11 residues. V was clipped by 3 bases and J by 4 bases, with 3 bases between them. Here the CDR3 DNA reads TGTGCCAGCAGCTTGGTCACTGAAGCTTTCTTT. This codes for CASSLVTEAFF.